Sequencing of this TCR beta chain was carried out in a study of T cell responses to AZD1222 COVID-19 vaccine. Study-level points and caveats: Spike-specific TCR breadth and depth were elevated following two AZD1222 doses. Vaccine-associated CD4 TCRs ranged over spike, dominating at 160-218 and 743-854. Clonal diversity may have been underestimated, and the donors were mostly white British, with more females than males.

A note on this clone: The antigen is undetermined.

Sequenced by immunoSEQ multiplex PCR; TCRdb stores in-frame clones only, minus some. In the table there are roughly 180,000 clones, about 92% of which are singletons. Between the trimmed V and J ends, which lost 0 bases and 5 bases, there was a span of 16 bases. The CDR3 runs 16 residues. Germline CDR1 reads LNHNV; CDR2 reads YYDKDF (reference sequence). J is TRBJ2-5 and V is TRBV15; D is possibly TRBD2 (5 bases). The source is an adult who received the AZD1222 COVID-19 vaccine. This specimen consisted of peripheral blood, obtained 28 days after the second AZD1222 dose. The CDR3 loop reads CATSRDALAGWETQYF. DNA of the CDR3: TGTGCCACCAGCAGAGATGCTTTGGCGGGTTGGGAGACCCAGTACTTC. The full variable domain, its missing parts supplied by reference TRBV15 and TRBJ2-5, is DAMVIQNPRYQVTQFGKPVTLSCSQTLNHNVMYWYQQKSSQAPKLLFHYYDKDFNNEADTPDNFQSRRPNTSFCFLDIRSPGLGDTAMYLCATSRDALAGWETQYFGPGTRLLVL.